A few counts support the clone carrying this T cell receptor (beta chain). The data derive from a study of T cell responses to AZD1222 COVID-19 vaccine. CDR3 length: 18 residues. Trimming at V came to 4 bases and at J to 4 bases, leaving 13 bases not matched to a gene. CDR1 SGDLS and CDR2 YYNGEE come from the germline V gene. Sequencing used immunoSEQ multiplex PCR; TCRdb keeps in-frame clones, though not all of them. The table shows about 75,000 clones, with approximately 88% occurring only once. The V call is TRBV9, the J call TRBJ2-1, with 11 bases fitting TRBD1. The starting material was peripheral blood, obtained 28 days after the second dose of the MenACWY control vaccine. This sequence was found in an adult who received the MenACWY meningococcal vaccine as a control. The CDR3 reads CASSISGTGGTPYNEQFF. As DNA, the CDR3 is TGTGCCAGCAGCATCTCCGGGACAGGGGGTACCCCTTACAATGAGCAGTTCTTC. The entire variable domain, with the rest obtained from reference TRBV9 and TRBJ2-1, is as follows: DSGVTQTPKHLITATGQRVTLRCSPRSGDLSVYWYQQSLDQGLQFLIQYYNGEERAKGNILERFSAQQFPDLHSELNLSSLELGDSALYFCASSISGTGGTPYNEQFFGPGTRLTVL.